What follows are 20 T cell receptor beta chains derived from one specimen sequenced in a study of blood T cell repertoires in COVID-19. Sequenced by immunoSEQ multiplex PCR; TCRdb stores in-frame clones only, minus some. The sample holds fewer than 600,000 clones, roughly nine tenths seen once. The sequencing sample was made of peripheral blood. The origin of the receptors is a man in his late teens or twenties with COVID-19, enrolled during active disease.

The chain combines TRBV5-6 with TRBJ2-5; 7 positions agree with TRBD1. J gave up 0 bases and V 4 bases, and 15 bases lay outside the gene matches. The CDR3 covers 18 residues. Germline CDR1 SGHDT, CDR2 YYEEEE. CDR3: CASSPARGRDRYQETQYF. The CDR3 DNA reads as TGTGCCAGCAGCCCCGCCCGGGGTCGGGACAGATACCAAGAGACCCAGTACTTC.

The sample holds one count of this clone. The V gene is TRBV6-5, the J gene TRBJ1-5, with 7 bases matching TRBD1. Germline V gene sequence: CDR1 MNHEY, CDR2 SVGAGI. V shed 2 bases, J shed 5 bases, and the junction held 6 bases outside the gene matches. The CDR3 consists of 15 residues. The DNA for the CDR3 is TGTGCCAGCAGTTACACCAGGGGGAATGATCAGCCCCAGCATTTT. This gives the protein CASSYTRGNDQPQHF.

The V call is TRBV27, the J call TRBJ2-2; 7 bases line up with TRBD2. The CDR3 runs to 14 residues. Germline lookup yields CDR1 MNHEY and CDR2 SMNVEV (reference sequence). Unmatched junction bases numbered 4, after V lost 8 bases and J lost 1 base. The CDR3 protein is CASGAGLNTGELFF. The DNA for the CDR3 is TGTGCCAGCGGAGCGGGGCTGAACACCGGGGAGCTGTTTTTT.

The chain combines TRBV11-2 with TRBJ2-1, with 7 bases identical to TRBD2. With V trimmed by 3 bases and J by 5 bases, 7 bases remained unmatched. Per germline, CDR1 SGHAT and CDR2 FQNNGV. The CDR3 consists of 15 residues. The CDR3 sequence is CASSFFRDYDNEQFF. In nucleotides, the CDR3 is TGTGCCAGCAGCTTTTTTCGGGACTATGACAATGAGCAGTTCTTC.

This clone was detected only once. The V call is TRBV11-2, the J call TRBJ1-1, with TRBD1 matching over 9 bases. Germline V gene lookup returns CDR1 SGHAT and CDR2 FQNNGV. V trimming: 0 bases; J trimming: 8 bases; junction bases outside the gene matches: 7. This CDR3 comprises 15 residues. CDR3 coding DNA: TGTGCCAGCAGCTTAGATGGTGGGACAGGGTTCGAAGCTTTCTTT. It codes for CASSLDGGTGFEAFF.

This rearrangement joins TRBV5-1 to TRBJ2-2; D gene unclear. This CDR3 is 15 amino acids long. Trimming took 0 bases from V and 3 from J, leaving 9 bases between them. Germline assignment: CDR1 SGHRS and CDR2 YFSETQ. The CDR3 protein is CASSLVRSDTGELFF. CDR3 sequence (DNA): TGCGCCAGCAGCTTGGTCCGTTCCGACACCGGGGAGCTGTTTTTT.

The chain carries TRBV10-1 and TRBJ2-7; 8 positions agree with TRBD2. This CDR3 region has 14 residues. Germline CDR1 is WNHNN and CDR2 is SYGVQD (reference sequence). V was pared by 8 bases and J by 5 bases, with 11 bases of the junction left unmatched. The CDR3 DNA is TGCGCCAGCGACAAAGCGGGAGCAATGAACGAGCAGTACTTC. It is translated as CASDKAGAMNEQYF.

The chain uses TRBV6-5 and TRBJ2-1, with a weak D call TRBD2 (6 bases). This CDR3 is 12 amino acids long. CDR1 is MNHEY and CDR2 is SVGAGI in the germline V gene. V was trimmed by 6 bases and J by 9 bases, leaving 12 bases between them. This CDR3 is CASRPTRGEQFF. The CDR3 bases are TGTGCCAGCAGACCGACTAGGGGTGAGCAGTTCTTC.

This chain uses TRBV7-8 with TRBJ2-5, with D tentatively TRBD2 (6 bases). The CDR3 runs to 14 residues. Trimming shortened V by 7 bases and J by 5 bases, and 17 bases separated the two germline ends. The V gene's germline CDR1 is SGHVS and CDR2 FQNEAQ. In DNA form, the CDR3 reads TGTGCCAGCATAAACTCGGGGGTTGGCGAGACCCAGTACTTC. Amino acid sequence: CASINSGVGETQYF.

This clone is a singleton in its sample. This chain connects TRBV4-2 to TRBJ2-7; the D is unclear. This CDR3 spans 13 amino acids. Trimming removed 1 base from V and 7 bases from J, with 11 bases in between. In germline, CDR1 is LGHNA, CDR2 YNFKEQ. CDR3 sequence reads: CASSQVLLGEQYF. The CDR3 bases are TGTGCCAGCAGCCAAGTCCTTCTAGGAGAGCAGTACTTC.

To note about this clone: Relative to the germline gene, one junction end is altered; a read error may explain this. CDR3 DNA: TGTGCCACCACCAGAGACAGGGGGCTCTATGGCTACACCTTC. This translates into CATTRDRGLYGYTF. The chain links TRBV15 to TRBJ1-2; 10 nucleotides agree with TRBD1. There are 14 residues in the CDR3. The germline V gene encodes CDR1 LNHNV and CDR2 YYDKDF (reference sequence).

The chain's CDR3 is CAIRKNSGTGEGYTF. The CDR3 DNA reads as TGTGCCATCAGAAAGAATTCCGGGACAGGGGAAGGCTACACCTTC. V usage is TRBV10-3 and J usage is TRBJ1-2; TRBD1 aligns across 10 bases. Unmatched junction bases numbered 12, after V lost 6 bases and J lost 8 bases. The CDR3 has 15 amino acids. Germline loops: CDR1 ENHRY, CDR2 SYGVKD.

V and J are TRBV6-5 and TRBJ2-5; a possible D gene is TRBD2 (6 bases). The V and J ends lost 7 bases and 5 bases respectively, with 17 bases between them. Germline CDR1 MNHEY, CDR2 SVGAGI. CDR3 length: 14 residues. The CDR3 sequence: CASKTGVSGETQYF. The CDR3 nucleotides are TGTGCCAGCAAAACGGGAGTGAGCGGGGAGACCCAGTACTTC.

The J gene is TRBJ2-5, the V gene TRBV6-1, with 9 bases matching TRBD2. Germline V CDR1 and CDR2: MNHNS, SASEGT. V dropped 3 bases and J dropped 1; count of bases not matched to a gene: 6. CDR3 length: 16 amino acids. In DNA form, the CDR3 reads TGTGCCAGCAGTGAGTGGGCGGGGGGGATCCAAGAGACCCAGTACTTC. This sequence encodes CASSEWAGGIQETQYF.

This chain connects TRBV2 to TRBJ2-7; 8 bases fit TRBD2. Trimming took 5 bases from V and 2 from J; bases not matched to a gene: 14. CDR1 SNHLY and CDR2 FYNNEI come from the germline V gene. The CDR3 contains 17 residues. CDR3 bases: TGTGCCAGCAGTCCGGCGGGGGGCTCTCTTCGCACCTACGAGCAGTACTTC. As protein: CASSPAGGSLRTYEQYF.

The V gene is TRBV19, the J gene TRBJ1-1, with a tentative D call TRBD1 (5 bases). The CDR3 extends over 13 amino acids. From germline, CDR1 is LNHDA and CDR2 SQIVND (reference sequence). V dropped 8 bases and J dropped 6 bases, with 16 bases sitting between them. The CDR3 region is CASFLEGRAEAFF. For the CDR3, the DNA is TGTGCCAGTTTTTTGGAGGGGAGGGCTGAAGCTTTCTTT.

This chain connects TRBV12-2 to TRBJ2-7; the table assigns TRBD1, which was not confirmed against the DNA. TRBV12-2 is reported as a pseudogene. There are 14 residues in the CDR3. DNA for the CDR3: TGTGCAAGTCGCTTAGGGACAGGGGGTACAGGACAGTACTTC. Its translation is CASRLGTGGTGQYF.

The V gene is TRBV7-9, the J gene TRBJ1-5, with D unresolved. V was cut by 0 bases and J by 7 bases, with 4 bases left in between. Germline values: CDR1 SEHNR, CDR2 FQNEAQ (reference sequence). CDR3 length: 12 amino acids. The CDR3 loop reads CASSLAGQPQHF. The CDR3 nucleotides are TGTGCCAGCAGCTTAGCCGGGCAGCCCCAGCATTTT.

The rearrangement uses TRBV6-2 or TRBV6-3 and TRBJ1-2, with a tentative D call TRBD1 (5 bases). The V end was cut by 4 bases, the J end by 7 bases, with 19 bases between. The germline gives CDR1 MNHEY, CDR2 SVGEGT. The CDR3 runs to 15 residues. The CDR3 sequence: CASSSSLGTQAGYTF. CDR3 in DNA: TGTGCCAGCAGTTCCTCCTTGGGGACTCAAGCTGGCTACACCTTC.

The rearrangement joins TRBV10-3 to TRBJ2-7; a weak D match, TRBD2 (6 bases). Germline CDR1 is ENHRY and CDR2 is SYGVKD. V dropped 2 bases and J dropped 2 bases, with 10 bases sitting between them. The CDR3 is made up of 14 amino acids. The CDR3 is CAISESSGPYEQYF. As DNA, the CDR3 is TGTGCCATCAGTGAGAGTAGCGGCCCCTACGAGCAGTACTTC.